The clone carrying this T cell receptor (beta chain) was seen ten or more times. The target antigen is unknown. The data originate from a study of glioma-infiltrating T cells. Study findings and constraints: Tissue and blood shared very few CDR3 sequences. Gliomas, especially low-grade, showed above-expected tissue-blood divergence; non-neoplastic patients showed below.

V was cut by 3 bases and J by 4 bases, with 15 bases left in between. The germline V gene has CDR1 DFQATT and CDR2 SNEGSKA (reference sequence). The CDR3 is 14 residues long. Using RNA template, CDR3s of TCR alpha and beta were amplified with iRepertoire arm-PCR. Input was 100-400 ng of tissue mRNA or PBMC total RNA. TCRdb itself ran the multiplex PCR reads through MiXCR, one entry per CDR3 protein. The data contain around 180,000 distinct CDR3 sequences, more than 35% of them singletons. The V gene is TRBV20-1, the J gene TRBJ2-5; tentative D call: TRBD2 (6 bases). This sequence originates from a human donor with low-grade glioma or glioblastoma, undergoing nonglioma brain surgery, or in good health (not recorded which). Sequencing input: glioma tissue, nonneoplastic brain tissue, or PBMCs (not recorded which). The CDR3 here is CSARSGLHGETQYF. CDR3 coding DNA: TGCAGTGCTAGGTCGGGACTTCACGGAGAGACCCAGTACTTC.